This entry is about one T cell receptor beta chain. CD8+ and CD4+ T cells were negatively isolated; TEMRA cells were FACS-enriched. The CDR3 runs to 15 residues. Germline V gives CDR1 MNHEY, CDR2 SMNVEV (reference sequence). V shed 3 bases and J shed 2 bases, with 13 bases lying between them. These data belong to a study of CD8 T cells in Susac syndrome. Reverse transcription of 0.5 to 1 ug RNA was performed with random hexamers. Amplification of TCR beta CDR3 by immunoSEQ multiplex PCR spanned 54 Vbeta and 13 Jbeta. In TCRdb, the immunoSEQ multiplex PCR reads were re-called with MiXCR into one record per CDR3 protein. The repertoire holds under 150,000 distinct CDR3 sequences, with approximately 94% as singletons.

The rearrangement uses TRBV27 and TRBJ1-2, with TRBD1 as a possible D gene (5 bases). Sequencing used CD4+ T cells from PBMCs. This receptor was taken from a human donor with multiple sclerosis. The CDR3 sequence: CASSLAHGTNYGYTF. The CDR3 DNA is TGTGCCAGCAGTTTGGCCCATGGGACGAACTATGGCTACACCTTC.